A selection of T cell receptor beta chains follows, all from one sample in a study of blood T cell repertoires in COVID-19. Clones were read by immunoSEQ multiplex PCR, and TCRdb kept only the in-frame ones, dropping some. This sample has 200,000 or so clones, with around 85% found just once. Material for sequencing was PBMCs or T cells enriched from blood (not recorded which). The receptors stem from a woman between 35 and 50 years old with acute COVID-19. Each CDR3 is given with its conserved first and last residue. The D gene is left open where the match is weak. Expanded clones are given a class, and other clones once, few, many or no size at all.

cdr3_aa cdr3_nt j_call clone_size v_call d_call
CATSDGYEQYF TGTGCCACCAGTGACGGCTACGAGCAGTACTTC TRBJ2-7 NA TRBV24-1 NA
CAWSEGNSPLHF TGTGCCTGGAGTGAGGGGAATTCACCCCTCCACTTT TRBJ1-6 few TRBV30 NA
CASSLVGGGNTIYF TGTGCCAGCAGTTTGGTAGGAGGAGGGAACACCATATATTTT TRBJ1-3 NA TRBV27 NA
CASRSGDQTEAFF TGCGCCAGCAGATCCGGGGATCAGACTGAAGCTTTCTTT TRBJ1-1 NA TRBV5-1 NA
CASSDAGSETQYF TGTGCCAGCAGTGACGCAGGGTCGGAGACCCAGTACTTC TRBJ2-5 NA TRBV25-1 NA
CATSREAVGQPQHF TGTGCCACCAGCAGGGAGGCCGTCGGCCAGCCCCAGCATTTT TRBJ1-5 few TRBV15 NA
CASSKVGRSPGNEQFF TGTGCCAGCAGCAAAGTGGGGCGCTCACCGGGCAATGAGCAGTTCTTC TRBJ2-1 NA TRBV21-1 NA
CAWSVGAGNTGELFF TGTGCCTGGAGTGTAGGGGCAGGGAACACCGGGGAGCTGTTTTTT TRBJ2-2 many TRBV30 NA
CASSPGQGFQPQHF TGTGCCAGCTCACCGGGGCAGGGCTTTCAGCCCCAGCATTTT TRBJ1-5 NA TRBV18 NA
CASSKRDRAFF TGTGCCAGCAGCAAGAGGGACAGAGCTTTCTTT TRBJ1-1 NA TRBV21-1 NA
CASSRQGYGANVLTF TGTGCCAGCAGCCGCCAGGGATACGGGGCCAACGTCCTGACTTTC TRBJ2-6 NA TRBV14 NA
CASSGRQGIYNEQFF TGTGCCAGCTCAGGTAGACAGGGGATATACAATGAGCAGTTCTTC TRBJ2-1 NA TRBV18 TRBD1
CASSQGTTGSNEKLFF TGCGCCAGCAGCCAAGGCACGACAGGGTCTAATGAAAAACTGTTTTTT TRBJ1-4 NA TRBV4-1 TRBD1
CASSESGHSYGYTF TGTGCCAGCAGCGAATCGGGACACTCGTATGGCTACACCTTC TRBJ1-2 once TRBV9 NA
CASSRLGGRDRDRSDTQYF TGTGCCAGCAGCCGTCTAGGAGGCCGGGACAGGGACCGATCAGATACGCAGTATTTT TRBJ2-3 NA TRBV21-1 NA
CASTSGTSAGNEQFF TGTGCCAGCACCTCCGGGACTAGCGCCGGCAATGAGCAGTTCTTC TRBJ2-1 NA TRBV6-5 TRBD2
CATSDFPSLAWSGYTF TGTGCCACCAGTGATTTCCCCTCCCTCGCATGGAGTGGCTACACCTTC TRBJ1-2 few TRBV24-1 NA
CAGSRTSGTTGEQFF TGTGCCGGATCACGGACTAGCGGGACCACCGGCGAGCAGTTCTTC TRBJ2-1 NA TRBV9 TRBD2
CASSVDQGLPTPYEQYF TGTGCCAGCAGCGTAGATCAGGGCTTGCCGACTCCCTACGAGCAGTACTTC TRBJ2-7 NA TRBV9 NA
CASSDPGQGSTGELFF TGTGCCAGCAGCGACCCGGGACAGGGTAGTACCGGGGAGCTGTTTTTT TRBJ2-2 few TRBV7-9 TRBD1
CASSFIGTGYEQFF TGTGCCAGCAGCTTTATCGGAACGGGATATGAGCAGTTCTTC TRBJ2-1 NA TRBV11-2 NA
CASSSSGTGSTEAFF TGTGCCAGCAGCTCTTCCGGGACAGGGAGCACTGAAGCTTTCTTT TRBJ1-1 NA TRBV7-2 TRBD1
CARQRGVRVQYF TGTGCCAGACAGCGCGGGGTCCGGGTCCAGTACTTC TRBJ2-5 once TRBV9 NA
CASRRQHDSNQPQHF TGTGCCAGCAGACGACAGCACGATAGCAATCAGCCCCAGCATTTT TRBJ1-5 NA TRBV6-5 NA
CATSRGLLTGRNQPQHF TGTGCCACCAGCAGAGGCCTATTGACAGGGAGAAATCAGCCCCAGCATTTT TRBJ1-5 NA TRBV15 TRBD1
CASSFVQANSPLHF TGTGCCAGCAGCTTTGTCCAGGCCAATTCACCCCTCCACTTT TRBJ1-6 NA TRBV5-4 NA
CASSQDGAGGQKTQYF TGCGCCAGCAGCCAAGACGGGGCGGGGGGTCAGAAGACCCAGTACTTC TRBJ2-5 NA TRBV4-1 TRBD2
CASSLRASGSVYEQYF TGTGCCAGCAGCTTAAGGGCTAGCGGGAGTGTCTACGAGCAGTACTTC TRBJ2-7 NA TRBV7-9 TRBD2
CASSPRVQGAGEKLFF TGTGCCAGCTCACCAAGGGTTCAGGGGGCAGGAGAAAAACTGTTTTTT TRBJ1-4 NA TRBV18 TRBD1
CASSQLGSGNTGELFF TGCGCCAGCAGCCAATTGGGTAGCGGGAACACCGGGGAGCTGTTTTTT TRBJ2-2 NA TRBV4-1 NA
CASSIEGRANYGYTF TGTGCCAGTAGTATAGAGGGGAGAGCTAACTATGGCTACACCTTC TRBJ1-2 NA TRBV19 NA
CASSPGGARETQYF TGCGCCAGCAGCCCGGGAGGGGCCAGAGAGACCCAGTACTTC TRBJ2-5 NA TRBV5-1 TRBD2
CASSLKPGNYGYTF TGTGCCAGCAGTTTAAAACCAGGGAACTATGGCTACACCTTC TRBJ1-2 few TRBV27 NA
CASPPGQGKTKDTQYF TGTGCCAGCCCCCCCGGACAGGGGAAGACGAAAGATACGCAGTATTTT TRBJ2-3 NA TRBV6-4 TRBD1
CASSLAGPYSNQPQHF TGTGCCAGCAGCCTGGCAGGGCCGTATAGCAATCAGCCCCAGCATTTT TRBJ1-5 many TRBV7-8 NA
CASSEPGQGGNSPLHF TGTGCCAGCAGTGAACCGGGACAGGGAGGTAATTCACCCCTCCACTTT TRBJ1-6 few TRBV25-1 TRBD1
CASQKAHQGDGYTF TGTGCCAGCCAGAAAGCGCATCAGGGTGATGGCTACACCTTC TRBJ1-2 NA TRBV2 NA
CASSLRQGAHEQYF TGTGCCAGCAGCTTGCGACAGGGGGCCCACGAGCAGTACTTC TRBJ2-7 NA TRBV7-8 TRBD1
CASSLVKNQPQHF TGTGCCAGCAGTTTAGTTAAAAATCAGCCCCAGCATTTT TRBJ1-5 NA TRBV12-3/TRBV12-4 NA
CASSQGGFAGNTIYF TGTGCCAGTAGTCAAGGGGGCTTTGCTGGAAACACCATATATTTT TRBJ1-3 NA TRBV19 TRBD1
CAGRRSNQPQHF TGTGCCGGCAGGCGGAGCAATCAGCCCCAGCATTTT TRBJ1-5 few TRBV28 NA
CASSQQDRLAGNTIYF TGCGCCAGCAGCCAACAGGACAGGCTGGCTGGAAACACCATATATTTT TRBJ1-3 NA TRBV4-3 TRBD1
CSVDEGGGELFF TGCAGCGTTGACGAAGGCGGCGGGGAGCTGTTTTTT TRBJ2-2 NA TRBV29-1 NA
CASSTRRGNEQFF TGTGCCAGCAGTACCCGACGGGGGAATGAGCAGTTCTTC TRBJ2-1 NA TRBV6-2/TRBV6-3 NA
CASSKSGTVNTEAFF TGTGCCAGCAGTAAATCCGGGACAGTTAACACTGAAGCTTTCTTT TRBJ1-1 once TRBV9 TRBD1